This T cell receptor beta chain was recovered during a study of CXCR3-negative and CXCR3-positive naive CD8 T cells. General study points: Naive cells used TRBV-TRBJ genes in much the same way whether CXCR3-negative or CXCR3-positive; memory cells did not. Similar levels of surface CD5 were seen between naive subsets; TCR strength was inferred from TRB CDR3 properties.

Cells that were CD45RO-CCR7+CD27+CD95- constituted naive CD8+ T cells. The method, 5' RACE with UMI labels, was used to prepare the TRB cDNA libraries. TCRdb reprocessed the 5' RACE reads and keeps a single row for each CDR3 protein, giving no DNA. In total, the table holds several thousand distinct CDR3 sequences. The CDR3 extends over 15 amino acids. CDR1 is SEHNR, CDR2 FQNEAQ, per germline (reference sequence). A note on this clonotype: Its antigen is currently unknown.

The rearrangement uses TRBV7-9 and TRBJ2-7; TCRdb's assignment of TRBD1 cannot be checked, as there is no DNA. The sample comprised naive CXCR3- CD8+ T cells from blood. Sample subset: CD45RO-CCR7+CD27+CD95- naive CD8+ T cells lacking CXCR3 (TNR3-). The TCR originated in a human donor in good health. Some clones in this sample may be carry-over from other donors' samples. CDR3 region: CASSSPDRGDYEQYF.